Each of the 30 T cell receptor beta chains below was sequenced from the same sample in a study of post-analysis software for immune sequencing data. No antigen has been identified for these receptors. Every TCR beta cDNA library bore unique molecular identifiers. TCRdb reprocessed the PCR reads via MiXCR and lists one record per CDR3 protein. The sample has fewer than 900,000 distinct CDR3 sequences; about 43% are singletons. Study-level findings and limits: A few TRBV segments occurring more often in patients than controls included TRBV5-6, TRBV5-1 and TRBV20-1.

Sequencing input: blood. These receptors originate from a girl between 5 and 17 years old with multiple sclerosis.

V and J are TRBV11-2 and TRBJ2-7, with 14 bases identical to TRBD2. Germline V gives CDR1 SGHAT, CDR2 FQNNGV. The CDR3 extends over 20 amino acids. With 1 base clipped from V and 0 bases from J, the junction kept 11 bases outside the gene matches. CDR3 region: CASSLGRLAGGPSGSYEQYF. The CDR3 DNA reads TGTGCCAGCAGCTTAGGGAGACTAGCGGGAGGGCCTTCAGGCTCCTACGAGCAGTACTTC.

Remarks on this clonotype: The conserved closing phenylalanine or tryptophan is absent in this CDR3, likely reflecting a read error. The CDR3 nucleotides read TGCGCCAGCAGCGGGGGGACAGGAAAGGGGTTAAAGCAGTTCGTC. Encoded protein: CASSGGTGKGLKQFV. The rearrangement uses TRBV5-1 and TRBJ2-1; TRBD1 matches at 8 bases. Trimming at V came to 4 bases and at J to 11 bases, leaving 14 bases not matched to a gene. The CDR3 spans 15 residues. Germline V gives CDR1 SGHRS, CDR2 YFSETQ.

The genes are TRBV20-1 and TRBJ2-3; unclear D gene. The V end lost 4 bases, the J end lost 2 bases, and 16 bases lay between the germline ends. The germline CDR1 and CDR2 sequences are DFQATT and SNEGSKA (reference sequence). This CDR3 region has 15 residues. The CDR3 here is CSATTKPTFTDTQYF. CDR3 nucleotides: TGCAGTGCTACCACTAAGCCAACTTTCACAGATACGCAGTATTTT.

V gene TRBV7-2 combines with J gene TRBJ2-1; TRBD2 aligns across 10 bases. Germline V gene data show CDR1 as SGHTA and CDR2 as FQGNSA. The trim removed 5 bases at V and 7 bases at J, leaving 14 bases unmatched. There are 17 residues in the CDR3. The CDR3 nucleotides read TGTGCCAGCAGCCTACGACTACAAGCGGGAGGGTCGAATGAGCAGTTCTTC. Its protein product is CASSLRLQAGGSNEQFF.

This clonotype was found many times. The chain is built from TRBV29-1 and TRBJ2-3, with D uncertain. This CDR3 has 14 residues. The V and J ends lost 7 bases and 0 bases respectively, with 14 bases between them. Germline V gene lookup returns CDR1 SQVTM and CDR2 ANQGSEA. CDR3 in DNA: TGCAGCGCATTAAGAGAACCTAGCACAGATACGCAGTATTTT. Its protein product is CSALREPSTDTQYF.

The chain has TRBV6-2 or TRBV6-3 and TRBJ2-1; D is undetermined. Trimming pared 5 bases from V and 4 bases from J, leaving 18 bases between. Germline-derived CDR1 and CDR2 are MNHEY and SVGEGT. This CDR3 has 16 residues. CDR3 sequence (DNA): TGTGCCAGCAGTCCCGTGGATGGGCTGACTTACAATGAGCAGTTCTTC. It translates to CASSPVDGLTYNEQFF.

The chain recombines TRBV6-1 with TRBJ1-5, with D possibly TRBD1 on 5 matching bases. V shed 5 bases and J shed 0 bases, with 17 bases lying between them. CDR3 length: 17 residues. Germline V gives CDR1 MNHNS, CDR2 SASEGT. In DNA, the CDR3 is TGTGCCAGCAGTCCCACACCCGGGGCACTTAGCAATCAGCCCCAGCATTTT. The encoded protein is CASSPTPGALSNQPQHF.

As concerns this clonotype: One end of the junction fails to match germline, which may point to a read error. The chain couples TRBV29-1 to TRBJ2-7; 7 bases agree with TRBD2. CDR1 and CDR2 from the germline V gene are SQVTM and ANQGSEA. The CDR3 is 14 amino acids. This chain's CDR3 is CSVEYTSDPYEHYF. CDR3 coding DNA: TGCAGCGTGGAATATACTAGCGATCCCTACGAGCACTACTTC.

This clonotype showed up just a few times. This chain uses TRBV29-1 with TRBJ2-7; D possibly corresponds to TRBD1 (6 bases). V was trimmed by 5 bases and J by 5 bases, leaving 19 bases between them. The germline V gene encodes CDR1 SQVTM and CDR2 ANQGSEA. CDR3 length equals 14 residues. Here the CDR3 reads CSVRAGTIRNEQYF. The CDR3, as DNA: TGCAGCGTTCGTGCAGGGACAATTCGGAACGAGCAGTACTTC.

V gene TRBV20-1 combines with J gene TRBJ1-1; D is undetermined. Trimming stripped 2 bases from V and 6 bases from J, with 4 bases between. Germline CDR1 DFQATT, CDR2 SNEGSKA (reference sequence). CDR3 length: 10 residues. The CDR3 sequence: CSARQAEAFF. The CDR3 DNA is TGCAGTGCTAGACAGGCTGAAGCTTTCTTT.

At least ten counts were recorded for this clonotype. The junction does not match germline at one end; this may be a read error. The CDR3 loop is CASSLEGSTDTQYF. Here the CDR3 DNA reads TGTGCCAGCAGCTTGGAGGGATCCACAGATACGCAGTATTTT. The rearrangement uses TRBV5-1 and TRBJ2-3; TRBD2 is a possible D gene (6 bases). Germline CDR1 SGHRS, CDR2 YFSETQ. The CDR3 extends over 14 amino acids.

This chain joins TRBV11-1 and TRBJ2-1; 11 bases fit TRBD1. This CDR3 is built from 15 residues. The germline V gene has CDR1 SGHAT and CDR2 FQDESV (reference sequence). Trimming removed 5 bases from V and 3 bases from J; junction bases left unmatched: 3. Here the CDR3 DNA reads TGTGCCAGCAGCCGGGACAGGGGGGGCTACAATGAGCAGTTCTTC. This codes for CASSRDRGGYNEQFF. The full variable domain, rest sourced from reference TRBV11-1 and TRBJ2-1, is EAEVAQSPRYKITEKSQAVAFWCDPISGHATLYWYRQILGQGPELLVQFQDESVVDDSQLPKDRFSAERLKGVDSTLKIQPAELGDSAMYLCASSRDRGGYNEQFFGPGTRLTVL.

V gene TRBV20-1 combines with J gene TRBJ2-7; no firm D call. The tail of the sequence fits TRBJ2-1 better, so the J call may be wrong. The CDR3 is 13 amino acids. Germline CDR1 is DFQATT and CDR2 is SNEGSKA (reference sequence). The CDR3 is CSASSLTHNEQFF. For the CDR3, the DNA is TGCAGTGCTAGTAGTTTGACCCACAATGAGCAGTTCTTC.

This chain connects TRBV29-1 to TRBJ2-5; possibly TRBD1 for D (5 bases). The V end was cut by 4 bases, the J end by 0 bases, with 18 bases between. This CDR3 has 16 residues. Looked up from germline, CDR1 is SQVTM and CDR2 is ANQGSEA. The CDR3 loop reads CSVARGDRTYQETQYF. The CDR3 region has the DNA TGCAGCGTTGCAAGGGGTGACAGAACGTACCAAGAGACCCAGTACTTC. The complete variable domain, with remaining parts taken from reference TRBV29-1 and TRBJ2-5, reads SAVISQKPSRDICQRGTSLTIQCQVDSQVTMMFWYRQQPGQSLTLIATANQGSEATYESGFVIDKFPISRPNLTFSTLTVSNMSPEDSSIYLCSVARGDRTYQETQYFGPGTRLLVL.

As regards this clonotype: One end of the junction varies from germline; a read error may be responsible. The chain recombines TRBV28 with TRBJ2-7, with 7 positions matching TRBD2. CDR1 is MDHEN, CDR2 SYDVKM, per germline. This CDR3 spans 16 amino acids. CDR3 amino acids: CASNERVIAGGYGQYF. CDR3 sequence (DNA): TGTGCCAGCAACGAGCGGGTAATCGCCGGGGGGTACGGGCAGTACTTC.

The chain carries TRBV24-1 and TRBJ2-3; D is possibly TRBD1 (6 bases). V dropped 3 bases and J dropped 3 bases, with 12 bases sitting between them. Germline CDR1 reads KGHDR; CDR2 reads SFDVKD. The CDR3 is 15 amino acids. The CDR3 nucleotides read TGTGCCACCAGTGATGGCCAGGGGAAAACAGATACGCAGTATTTT. Its protein product is CATSDGQGKTDTQYF.

A few counts support this clonotype. The V gene is TRBV12-3 or TRBV12-4, the J gene TRBJ2-3; 8 bases align to TRBD2. V was clipped by 6 bases and J by 1 base; unmatched bases: 15. The CDR3 has 18 amino acids. The CDR3 bases are TGTGCCAGCAGCCCCACCTCCCTAGCGGGCGGCGGCACAGATACGCAGTATTTT. This translates into CASSPTSLAGGGTDTQYF.

V usage is TRBV10-3 and J usage is TRBJ2-3; D unclear. The CDR3 consists of 12 residues. V was cut by 4 bases and J by 3 bases, with 5 bases left in between. The germline V gene has CDR1 ENHRY and CDR2 SYGVKD. The CDR3 sequence: CAISVNTDTQYF. DNA for the CDR3: TGTGCCATCAGTGTAAATACAGATACGCAGTATTTT.

This chain connects TRBV10-3 to TRBJ2-3; 8 nucleotides align to TRBD2. CDR3 length equals 15 residues. The V and J ends lost 6 bases and 3 bases, in that order; junction bases with no gene match: 8. Germline lookup yields CDR1 ENHRY and CDR2 SYGVKD. As DNA, the CDR3 is TGTGCCATCAGATCACTAGCGGATCGGACAGATACGCAGTATTTT. The encoded protein is CAIRSLADRTDTQYF.

The chain combines TRBV6-2 or TRBV6-3 with TRBJ1-5, with TRBD1 identical over 7 bases. V trimming: 6 bases; J trimming: 1 base; junction bases outside the gene matches: 3. Germline lookup yields CDR1 MNHEY and CDR2 SVGEGT. This CDR3 spans 14 amino acids. The CDR3 sequence is CASRTGTSNQPQHF. In DNA form, the CDR3 reads TGTGCCAGCAGGACAGGGACGAGCAATCAGCCCCAGCATTTT.

The chain links TRBV15 to TRBJ1-2, with D tentatively TRBD1 (5 bases). In germline, CDR1 is LNHNV, CDR2 YYDKDF (reference sequence). The CDR3 runs to 16 residues. Trimming pared 3 bases from V and 2 bases from J, leaving 16 bases between. This CDR3 is CATSSHGGSGNYGYTF. DNA for the CDR3: TGTGCCACCAGCAGCCACGGGGGATCAGGGAACTATGGCTACACCTTC.

The V and J genes are TRBV20-1 and TRBJ1-3, with D perhaps TRBD1 (5 bases). The CDR3 totals 17 residues. Germline lookup yields CDR1 DFQATT and CDR2 SNEGSKA (reference sequence). V lost 3 bases and J 0 bases, leaving 18 bases between the germline ends. CDR3 DNA: TGCAGTGCTAGTGGGATAGTGGGGCAGGGCTCTGGAAACACCATATATTTT. This translates into CSASGIVGQGSGNTIYF.

The chain has TRBV4-3 and TRBJ1-5, with D unclear. CDR3 length equals 14 residues. Per germline, CDR1 LGHNA and CDR2 YSLEER. Trimming shortened V by 1 base and J by 2 bases, and 6 bases separated the two germline ends. DNA of the CDR3: TGCGCCAGCAGCCAAGTTCAAGGCAATCAGCCCCAGCATTTT. Amino acids: CASSQVQGNQPQHF.

This chain links TRBV29-1 with TRBJ2-5; D is possibly TRBD1 (6 bases). Germline lookup yields CDR1 SQVTM and CDR2 ANQGSEA. The CDR3 totals 14 residues. V lost 5 bases, J lost 2 bases, and 15 bases lay in between. As DNA, the CDR3 is TGCAGCGTTCACGACAGGCGACGGCAAGAGACCCAGTACTTC. Its protein product is CSVHDRRRQETQYF. Full variable domain (outside the CDR3, taken from reference TRBV29-1 and TRBJ2-5): SAVISQKPSRDICQRGTSLTIQCQVDSQVTMMFWYRQQPGQSLTLIATANQGSEATYESGFVIDKFPISRPNLTFSTLTVSNMSPEDSSIYLCSVHDRRRQETQYFGPGTRLLVL.

The chain is built from TRBV7-9 and TRBJ2-1; TRBD2 matches 9 bases. Trimming removed 10 bases from V and 2 bases from J; junction bases left unmatched: 9. CDR1 is SEHNR, CDR2 FQNEAQ, per germline (reference sequence). The CDR3 has 15 residues. In DNA, the CDR3 is TGTGCCACCCCTATTGCGGGAGGGACCTACAATGAGCAGTTCTTC. Its translation: CATPIAGGTYNEQFF.

The sample holds a few counts of this clonotype. The rearrangement joins TRBV4-3 to TRBJ1-2; D is uncertain. Trimming cost V 1 base and J 0 bases, with 9 bases left between them. Germline CDR1 LGHNA, CDR2 YSLEER. This CDR3 has 15 residues. CDR3 region: CASSQARMANYGYTF. DNA for the CDR3: TGCGCCAGCAGCCAAGCCCGGATGGCTAACTATGGCTACACCTTC.

The genes are TRBV6-5 and TRBJ2-7, with a weak D call TRBD2 (5 bases). Trimming cost V 0 bases and J 3 bases, with 12 bases left between them. The CDR3 consists of 15 residues. The germline CDR1 and CDR2 sequences are MNHEY and SVGAGI. In DNA, the CDR3 is TGTGCCAGCAGTTACTCGACGTTCGGGATCTACGAGCAGTACTTC. It specifies CASSYSTFGIYEQYF.

The rearrangement links TRBV4-3 to TRBJ2-1; 11 bases line up with TRBD2. The CDR3 is 18 residues long. V trimming: 4 bases; J trimming: 0 bases; junction bases outside the gene matches: 8. Germline V gene lookup returns CDR1 LGHNA and CDR2 YSLEER. CDR3: CASSPYSGRASSYNEQFF. DNA for the CDR3: TGCGCCAGCAGCCCCTATAGCGGGAGGGCCTCCTCCTACAATGAGCAGTTCTTC.

The rearrangement uses TRBV12-3 or TRBV12-4 and TRBJ1-2; D possibly corresponds to TRBD1 (6 bases). Trimming removed 2 bases at V and 8 bases at J, with 12 bases between. The CDR3 contains 13 residues. The CDR3 here is CASSLRGDMGYTF. The CDR3 nucleotides are TGTGCCAGCAGTTTAAGGGGGGATATGGGCTACACCTTC.

The CDR3 DNA follows: TGCAGTGCTAGAGAGAGGCCCCTATTGAACACTGAAGCTTTCTTT. This sequence encodes CSARERPLLNTEAFF. The chain has TRBV20-1 and TRBJ1-1; D remains unclear. Germline V gene sequence: CDR1 DFQATT, CDR2 SNEGSKA (reference sequence). With 0 bases removed from V and 0 bases from J, the gap between germline ends came to 11 bases. This CDR3 has 15 residues.